This entry lists 3 T cell receptor beta chains sequenced from one sample in a study of shared clonotypes between healthy human individuals. The protocol was immunoSEQ multiplex PCR, while the TCRdb copy is restricted to in-frame clones and leaves out a portion. Among 2.3 million or so clones listed, more than 80% were seen once. What was sequenced was naive CD4+ T cells from PBMCs. Documented subset: CD45RA+ positively selected. These receptors originate from a man between 18 and 29 years old in good health. Some clones in this sample may be carry-over from other donors' samples.

This clone was recorded only once. The chain combines TRBV21-1 with TRBJ2-7; the D call TRBD2 from the table was never checked on the DNA. TRBV21-1 is listed as a pseudogene. This CDR3 has 16 residues. This CDR3 reads CASSKEFGGSSYEQYF. The CDR3 DNA reads as TGTGCCAGCAGCAAAGAGTTTGGCGGGAGCTCCTACGAGCAGTACTTC.

V gene TRBV27 combines with J gene TRBJ2-7; a weak D match, TRBD2 (5 bases). CDR1 is MNHEY and CDR2 is SMNVEV in the germline V gene (reference sequence). Trimming removed 0 bases at V and 6 bases at J, with 15 bases between. CDR3 length: 15 amino acids. The CDR3 DNA is TGTGCCAGCAGTTTATCGCCCGGGGTGATGGGCGAGCAGTACTTC. Its protein product is CASSLSPGVMGEQYF.

The V call is TRBV7-8, the J call TRBJ2-7; a possible D gene is TRBD1 (7 bases). The V end was cut by 4 bases, the J end by 2 bases, with 27 bases between. CDR1 is SGHVS and CDR2 is FQNEAQ in the germline V gene. CDR3 length equals 19 residues. Here the CDR3 reads CASSSGLGRGRRTAYEQYF. CDR3 coding DNA: TGTGCCAGCAGCTCCGGCCTGGGCAGGGGGAGGAGGACTGCCTACGAGCAGTACTTC.